This T cell receptor (beta chain) stems from a study of blood T cell repertoires in COVID-19. About the study: T cells, B-cell-depleted T cells, or PBMCs provided the cDNA or gDNA that served as material.

Enrolled through a virtual design, the participants were between roughly 18 and 90 years of age and came from about two dozen US areas. Germline V lookup: CDR1 LNHDA, CDR2 SQIVND (reference sequence). The CDR3 is 13 amino acids. V was shortened by 3 bases and J by 9 bases, with 12 bases between the two germline ends. Original analysis: Reference gene primer amplification yielded estimated nucleated cell counts. TCRdb's table, derived via immunoSEQ multiplex PCR, lists solely in-frame clones and lacks some. D and trimming come from the DNA, and the V and J calls and clone size come from that table. This repertoire shows hundreds of thousands of clones, around 90% found once; its top ten account for approximately 4.3%.

The sample consisted of PBMCs or T cells enriched from blood (not recorded which). This TCR was recovered from a woman in her late teens or twenties with acute COVID-19. The chain joins TRBV19 to TRBJ1-5; no firm D call. In DNA, the CDR3 is TGTGCCAGTAGTATGACGGGTGGGAGGCCCCAGCATTTT. Protein product: CASSMTGGRPQHF. Based on the CDR3 plus reference TRBV19 and TRBJ1-5, the full variable domain is DGGITQSPKYLFRKEGQNVTLSCEQNLNHDAMYWYRQDPGQGLRLIYYSQIVNDFQKGDIAEGYSVSREKKESFPLTVTSAQKNPTAFYLCASSMTGGRPQHFGDGTRLSIL.